A single sample is the source of the 19 T cell receptor beta chains below, sequenced in a study of cytomegalovirus exposure and HLA in healthy donors. PCR used 60 Vbeta primers and 13 Jbeta primers. TCRdb's table, derived via immunoSEQ multiplex PCR, lists solely in-frame clones and lacks some. This table holds 100,000 to 150,000 clones, over 70% found once. Material: PBMCs. These receptors were taken from a man between 18 and 35 years old in good health and CMV-seropositive.

The rearrangement joins TRBV11-2 to TRBJ1-4, with D uncertain. The V gene's germline CDR1 is SGHAT and CDR2 FQNNGV. Trimming took 0 bases from V and 8 from J, leaving 13 bases between them. This CDR3 region has 15 residues. The CDR3 sequence: CASSLDSGVGEKLFF. The CDR3 nucleotides are TGTGCCAGCAGCTTAGATAGCGGGGTGGGAGAAAAACTGTTTTTT.

The V gene is TRBV4-3, the J gene TRBJ1-4; TRBD1 is a possible D gene (6 bases). The length of the CDR3 is 16 residues. V shed 0 bases and J shed 1 base, with 9 bases lying between them. Germline V gene lookup returns CDR1 LGHNA and CDR2 YSLEER. The CDR3 DNA is TGCGCCAGCAGCCAAGATACGGGACAAACTAATGAAAAACTGTTTTTT. Encoded protein: CASSQDTGQTNEKLFF.

The chain carries TRBV7-2 and TRBJ1-2; 8 bases are shared with TRBD1. CDR1 is SGHTA and CDR2 is FQGNSA in the germline V gene. The CDR3 runs to 13 residues. Trimming removed 4 bases from V and 6 bases from J; junction bases left unmatched: 4. CDR3 residues: CASSSLQGDGYTF. CDR3 in DNA: TGTGCCAGCAGCTCCCTACAGGGGGATGGCTACACCTTC. Looking up the rest from reference TRBV7-2 and TRBJ1-2 gives the full variable domain: GAGVSQSPSNKVTEKGKDVELRCDPISGHTALYWYRQSLGQGLEFLIYFQGNSAPDKSGLPSDRFSAERTGGSVSTLTIQRTQQEDSAVYLCASSSLQGDGYTFGSGTRLTVV.

CDR3 region: CASSQQAGGLYNEQFF. CDR3 nucleotide sequence: TGTGCCAGCTCGCAACAAGCGGGAGGGCTGTACAATGAGCAGTTCTTC. This rearrangement joins TRBV18 to TRBJ2-1; TRBD2 matches 10 bases. The germline V gene encodes CDR1 KGHSH and CDR2 LQKENI. The CDR3 is 16 residues long. Trimming cost V 6 bases and J 4 bases; bases outside gene matches: 9.

The chain has TRBV5-4 and TRBJ2-4; 7 nucleotides align to TRBD1. Germline V CDR1 and CDR2: SGHNT, YYREEE (reference sequence). Trimming cost V 2 bases and J 8 bases; bases outside gene matches: 4. The CDR3 is 13 residues long. As DNA, the CDR3 is TGTGCCAGCAGCTTCAGGGGGAAGCACATTCAGTACTTC. As protein: CASSFRGKHIQYF.

This chain links TRBV7-6 with TRBJ1-2, with TRBD1 identical over 9 bases. This CDR3 has 17 amino acids. Germline V lookup: CDR1 SGHVS, CDR2 FNYEAQ. Trimming cost V 1 base and J 7 bases; bases outside gene matches: 13. The CDR3 is CASSLETPVTGGGGYTF. CDR3 coding DNA: TGTGCCAGCAGCTTAGAAACTCCCGTGACAGGGGGAGGTGGCTACACCTTC. Combining the CDR3 with reference TRBV7-6 and TRBJ1-2 gives the whole variable domain GAGVSQSPRYKVTKRGQDVALRCDPISGHVSLYWYRQALGQGPEFLTYFNYEAQQDKSGLPNDRFSAERPEGSISTLTIQRTEQRDSAMYRCASSLETPVTGGGGYTFGSGTRLTVV.

V gene TRBV5-5 combines with J gene TRBJ2-2, with TRBD1 matching 7 bases. V shed 1 base, J shed 7 bases, and the junction held 4 bases outside the gene matches. This CDR3 has 14 amino acids. CDR1 and CDR2 (germline): SGHKS, YYEKEE (reference sequence). CDR3: CASSLTGAVGELFF. For the CDR3, the DNA is TGTGCCAGCAGCTTGACAGGGGCGGTCGGGGAGCTGTTTTTT.

This chain links TRBV30 with TRBJ1-1; 8 nucleotides line up with TRBD1. V trimming: 8 bases; J trimming: 0 bases; junction bases outside the gene matches: 5. This CDR3 is 13 amino acids long. CDR1 and CDR2 from the germline V gene are GTSNPN and SVGIG (reference sequence). CDR3 loop: CARRQGMNTEAFF. As DNA, the CDR3 is TGTGCCCGAAGACAGGGGATGAACACTGAAGCTTTCTTT.

The J gene is TRBJ2-5, the V gene TRBV29-1; 9 bases agree with TRBD2. Trimming removed 8 bases from V and 4 bases from J; junction bases left unmatched: 26. Germline CDR1 reads SQVTM; CDR2 reads ANQGSEA. This CDR3 has 19 residues. The CDR3 sequence is CSPLAPPLASGRLRETQYF. The CDR3 DNA sequence: TGCAGCCCTCTAGCACCCCCCTTAGCCAGCGGGAGGTTGAGAGAGACCCAGTACTTC.

This chain uses TRBV30 with TRBJ2-5; the D gene is possibly TRBD2 (6 bases). Germline-derived CDR1 and CDR2 are GTSNPN and SVGIG (reference sequence). The CDR3 consists of 11 residues. V gave up 8 bases and J gave up 2 bases, with 9 bases separating them. Here the CDR3 DNA reads TGTGCCCGAAGCGGGCAAGAGACCCAGTACTTC. It specifies CARSGQETQYF.

The chain combines TRBV4-3 with TRBJ1-1; D gene unclear. With 3 bases removed from V and 0 bases from J, the gap between germline ends came to 11 bases. This CDR3 has 15 amino acids. The V gene's germline CDR1 is LGHNA and CDR2 YSLEER. CDR3 sequence: CASSHVAELNTEAFF. The CDR3 region has the DNA TGCGCCAGCAGCCATGTCGCGGAGCTGAACACTGAAGCTTTCTTT.

The chain links TRBV4-3 to TRBJ2-1; TRBD2 agrees at 10 bases. The germline CDR1 and CDR2 sequences are LGHNA and YSLEER. V lost 1 base and J lost 0; bases outside the gene matches: 9. The length of the CDR3 is 19 residues. The CDR3 loop reads CASSQGTSGQRSSYNEQFF. CDR3 coding DNA: TGCGCCAGCAGCCAAGGGACTAGCGGCCAAAGGAGCTCCTACAATGAGCAGTTCTTC.

V gene TRBV7-6 combines with J gene TRBJ2-3; TRBD2 matches at 7 bases. Trimming at V came to 5 bases and at J to 6 bases, leaving 14 bases not matched to a gene. The CDR3 is 16 residues long. CDR1 and CDR2 (germline): SGHVS, FNYEAQ. The CDR3 coding sequence is TGTGCCAGCAGCCCCCCTGGGGGGGATAGGGGCGATACGCAGTATTTT. It encodes CASSPPGGDRGDTQYF.

This clone was counted only a few times. V gene TRBV11-2 combines with J gene TRBJ2-5; no clear D. This CDR3 is built from 13 residues. The ends were cut back, 5 bases at V and 1 base at J, with 8 bases in the middle. The V gene's germline CDR1 is SGHAT and CDR2 FQNNGV. The CDR3: CASSGRVQETQYF. The CDR3 DNA is TGTGCCAGCAGCGGCCGGGTCCAAGAGACCCAGTACTTC.

The chain couples TRBV30 to TRBJ1-5, with TRBD1 matching 10 bases. Germline-derived CDR1 and CDR2 are GTSNPN and SVGIG (reference sequence). CDR3 length: 17 amino acids. The V segment lost 0 bases and the J segment 3 bases; nucleotides outside the gene matches: 8. CDR3 nucleotides: TGTGCCTGGAGTGTACGACTGGGGACAGGGGACAATCAGCCCCAGCATTTT. This encodes CAWSVRLGTGDNQPQHF.

This chain links TRBV19 with TRBJ1-5; TRBD1 agrees at 7 bases. V was clipped by 6 bases and J by 0 bases; unmatched bases: 8. This CDR3 has 16 amino acids. CDR1 is LNHDA, CDR2 SQIVND, per germline (reference sequence). In DNA form, the CDR3 reads TGTGCCAGTAGCCCACAGGGGTCCTATAGCAATCAGCCCCAGCATTTT. It codes for CASSPQGSYSNQPQHF.

The genes are TRBV19 and TRBJ1-5, with TRBD1 identical over 8 bases. In germline, CDR1 is LNHDA, CDR2 SQIVND (reference sequence). J was trimmed by 2 bases and V by 7 bases; bases with no gene match: 7. The CDR3 length is 15 residues. CDR3 sequence reads: CASKLGQGRNQPQHF. CDR3 coding DNA: TGTGCCAGTAAACTCGGACAGGGTCGCAATCAGCCCCAGCATTTT.

The V gene is TRBV25-1, the J gene TRBJ1-6, with TRBD1 matching 8 bases. CDR3 size: 14 residues. Germline CDR1 reads MGHDK; CDR2 reads SYGVNS. Trimming cost V 3 bases and J 8 bases; bases outside gene matches: 3. The DNA of the CDR3 is TGTGCCAGCAGTGAGGACAGGGAACATTCACCCCTCCACTTT. This codes for CASSEDREHSPLHF.

The chain joins TRBV19 to TRBJ1-5, with D perhaps TRBD1 (5 bases). Between the trimmed V and J ends, which lost 5 bases and 7 bases, there was a span of 12 bases. CDR3 length: 13 residues. Germline lookup yields CDR1 LNHDA and CDR2 SQIVND (reference sequence). The DNA for the CDR3 is TGTGCCAGTAGTCCCGGGGGGGGACAGCCCCAGCATTTT. Its protein product is CASSPGGGQPQHF.